This TCR beta chain was documented in a study of shared clonotypes between healthy human individuals. The CDR3 spans 15 residues. The V gene end was trimmed by 6 bases and the J gene end by 15 bases; junction bases not matched to a gene: 13. Germline V gene sequence: CDR1 SGHTA, CDR2 FQGNSA. As handled by the study authors: As immunoSEQ supplied junction-only sequences (without quality scores), filtering differed. Only in-frame clones appear in the TCRdb table, and some are missing; sequencing was by immunoSEQ multiplex PCR. Clone size and V and J calls were adopted from that table, with D and trimming inferred from the DNA. The sample has under 1,900,000 clones; around 98.5% are singletons.

The sample comprised naive CD4+ T cells sorted from blood. Subset: CD45RA+ positively selected. The TCR originated in a man aged 25 to 40 in good health. The chain links TRBV7-2 to TRBJ2-1; the match to TRBD2 covers 14 bases. CDR3 in amino acids: CASSQGLAGAPNRFF. The CDR3 coding sequence is TGTGCCAGCAGTCAGGGACTAGCGGGAGCCCCCAACAGGTTCTTC.